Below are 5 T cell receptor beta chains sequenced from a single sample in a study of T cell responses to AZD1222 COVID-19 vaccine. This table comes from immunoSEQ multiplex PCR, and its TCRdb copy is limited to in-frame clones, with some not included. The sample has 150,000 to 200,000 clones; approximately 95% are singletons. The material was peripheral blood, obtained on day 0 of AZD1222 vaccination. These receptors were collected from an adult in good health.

The CDR3 reads CASSLGSRQGTQYF. The DNA of the CDR3 is TGTGCCAGCAGCTTAGGTTCTAGGCAGGGTACGCAGTATTTT. The chain couples TRBV11-2 to TRBJ2-3, with D maybe TRBD1 (5 bases). Trimming took off 1 base at V and 8 bases at J, with 13 bases between the two ends. Germline V gives CDR1 SGHAT, CDR2 FQNNGV. The CDR3 is 14 amino acids.

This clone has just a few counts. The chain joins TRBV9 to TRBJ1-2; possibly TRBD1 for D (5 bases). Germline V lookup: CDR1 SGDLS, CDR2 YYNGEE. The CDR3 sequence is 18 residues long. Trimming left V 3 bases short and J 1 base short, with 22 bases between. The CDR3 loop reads CASSASGHRGVLNYGYTF. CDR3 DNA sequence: TGTGCCAGCAGCGCATCCGGTCATCGGGGGGTACTTAACTATGGCTACACCTTC.

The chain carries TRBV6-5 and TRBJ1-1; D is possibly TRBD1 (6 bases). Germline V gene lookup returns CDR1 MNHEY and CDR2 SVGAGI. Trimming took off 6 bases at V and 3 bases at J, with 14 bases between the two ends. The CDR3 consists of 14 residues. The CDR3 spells CASRPQGRDTEAFF. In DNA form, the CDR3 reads TGTGCCAGCAGACCCCAGGGGAGGGACACTGAAGCTTTCTTT.

The CDR3 loop reads CASSFYPGRTYNEQFF. Here the CDR3 DNA reads TGTGCCAGCAGCTTTTATCCGGGACGAACCTACAATGAGCAGTTCTTC. The rearrangement links TRBV11-2 to TRBJ2-1; the D gene could be TRBD1 or TRBD2 (5 bases each). Per the germline V gene, CDR1 is SGHAT and CDR2 is FQNNGV. Deletions cut 3 bases from V and 2 bases from J, with 14 bases between. The CDR3 contains 16 residues. Supplemented by reference TRBV11-2 and TRBJ2-1, the full variable domain reads EAGVAQSPRYKIIEKRQSVAFWCNPISGHATLYWYQQILGQGPKLLIQFQNNGVVDDSQLPKDRFSAERLKGVDSTLKIQPAKLEDSAVYLCASSFYPGRTYNEQFFGPGTRLTVL.

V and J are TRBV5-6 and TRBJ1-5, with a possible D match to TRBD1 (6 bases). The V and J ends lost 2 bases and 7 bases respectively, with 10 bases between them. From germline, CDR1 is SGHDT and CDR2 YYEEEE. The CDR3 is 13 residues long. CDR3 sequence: CASSFDRNQPQHF. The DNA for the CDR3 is TGTGCCAGCAGCTTCGACAGGAACCAGCCCCAGCATTTT.